Listed below are T cell receptor beta chains from one sample, sequenced in a study of T cells in Graves' hyperthyroidism and ophthalmopathy. TCRdb fed the multiplex PCR reads into MiXCR, producing one record per CDR3 protein. The sample lists 500,000 to 700,000 distinct CDR3 sequences; 15% to 20% were seen once. The sample taken for sequencing was blood. Receptors were obtained from a woman aged 18-29 years with Graves' hyperthyroidism. CDR3s include the opening cysteine and the closing phenylalanine or tryptophan. D genes are given only for firm matches. Rows may omit the clone size; those that give it use once, few, many or a size class.

V	size	J	length	D	CDR3	DNA
TRBV7-9	few	TRBJ2-1	16	TRBD2	CASSSTSGHSYNEQFF	TGTGCCAGCAGCTCCACTAGCGGACACTCCTACAATGAGCAGTTCTTC
TRBV20-1	many	TRBJ2-4	15	TRBD2	CSASLGASGSDIQYF	TGCAGTGCTAGTTTGGGGGCTAGCGGGAGCGACATTCAGTACTTC
TRBV12-3/TRBV12-4	many	TRBJ1-2	12	.	CASSSSGSGYTF	TGTGCCAGCAGTTCATCAGGGTCCGGCTACACCTTC
TRBV7-6	.	TRBJ2-7	17	.	CASSLKGGGQSSYEQYF	TGTGCCAGCAGCTTAAAAGGGGGGGGCCAGAGCTCCTACGAGCAGTACTTC
TRBV12-3/TRBV12-4	few	TRBJ2-2	14	.	CASRGTVNTGELFF	TGTGCCAGCCGCGGGACAGTGAACACCGGGGAGCTGTTTTTT
TRBV20-1	many	TRBJ2-3	15	TRBD2	CSAVRASGSTDTQYF	TGCAGTGCTGTTCGGGCTAGCGGGAGTACAGATACGCAGTATTTT
TRBV4-2	few	TRBJ2-2	15	.	CASRATGGDTGELFF	TGTGCCAGCAGGGCTACAGGGGGGGACACCGGGGAGCTGTTTTTT
TRBV27	many	TRBJ1-1	14	.	CASTTSVGGTEAFF	TGTGCCAGCACCACCTCGGTGGGGGGCACTGAAGCTTTCTTT
TRBV28	many	TRBJ1-3	15	TRBD1	CASSETGGTGNTIYF	TGTGCCAGCAGTGAGACAGGGGGGACTGGAAACACCATATATTTT
TRBV27	many	TRBJ2-1	16	TRBD2	CASSPLTSGRGGEQFF	TGTGCCAGCAGTCCACTGACTAGCGGGAGGGGGGGTGAGCAGTTCTTC